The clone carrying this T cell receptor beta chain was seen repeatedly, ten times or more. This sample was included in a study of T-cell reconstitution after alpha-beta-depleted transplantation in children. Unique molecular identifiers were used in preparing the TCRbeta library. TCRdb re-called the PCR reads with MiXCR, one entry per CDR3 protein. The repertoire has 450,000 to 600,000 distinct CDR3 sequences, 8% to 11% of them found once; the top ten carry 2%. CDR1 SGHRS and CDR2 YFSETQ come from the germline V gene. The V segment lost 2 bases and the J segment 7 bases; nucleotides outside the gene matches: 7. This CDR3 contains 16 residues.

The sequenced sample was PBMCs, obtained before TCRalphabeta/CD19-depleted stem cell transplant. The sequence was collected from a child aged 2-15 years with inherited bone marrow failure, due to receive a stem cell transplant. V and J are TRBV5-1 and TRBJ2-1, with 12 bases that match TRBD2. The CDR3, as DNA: TGCGCCAGCAGCTTTCGCCCTGGACTAGCGGGGAATGAGCAGTTCTTC. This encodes CASSFRPGLAGNEQFF.